The next 24 T cell receptor beta chains were all read from a single sample in a study of OX40 agonist ivuxolimab in advanced cancers. To prepare the library, the immunoSEQ multiplex PCR assay was applied. Sourced from immuneACCESS, this table was stored by TCRdb with only in-frame sequences that have V and J called. A share of the clones is absent; for the studies checked, an unresolved V gene accounts for under half, and the remainder has no known explanation. The sample table contains about 76,000 clones; only one count was recorded for over 75% of them. The ten biggest clones cover about 0.57% of the sample. This material consisted of CD4+ or CD8+ T cells sorted from blood, taken in a trial of the OX40 agonist ivuxolimab. The receptors were gathered from an adult with an advanced solid tumor such as melanoma, head and neck, liver or kidney cancer.

The V and J genes are TRBV29-1 and TRBJ1-4; D is unresolved. Germline V gene sequence: CDR1 SQVTM, CDR2 ANQGSEA. Trimming took 4 bases from V and 8 from J, leaving 14 bases between them. CDR3 size: 13 residues. The CDR3 here is CSVGGGRREKLFF. CDR3 in DNA: TGCAGCGTTGGAGGCGGACGACGGGAAAAACTGTTTTTT.

The genes are TRBV11-2 and TRBJ1-2; D possibly corresponds to TRBD1 (6 bases). This CDR3 contains 13 residues. Between the trimmed V and J ends, which lost 5 bases and 3 bases, there was a span of 10 bases. Germline CDR1 reads SGHAT; CDR2 reads FQNNGV. This chain's CDR3 is CASSPGQHYGYTF. In DNA form, the CDR3 reads TGTGCCAGCAGCCCCGGACAGCACTATGGCTACACCTTC.

V usage is TRBV7-3 and J usage is TRBJ2-3; no clear D gene. The germline V gene has CDR1 SGHTA and CDR2 FQGTGA. The CDR3 loop spans 13 amino acids. V was shortened by 5 bases and J by 3 bases, with 9 bases between the two germline ends. The CDR3, as DNA: TGTGCCAGCAGCGGGCCAGAGACAGATACGCAGTATTTT. Amino acids: CASSGPETDTQYF.

This chain joins TRBV7-6 and TRBJ2-7; 7 positions agree with TRBD1. Germline loops: CDR1 SGHVS, CDR2 FNYEAQ. Germline trimming cut 4 bases from V and 6 bases from J; bases unmatched to any gene: 6. CDR3 length: 13 residues. CDR3 sequence (DNA): TGTGCCAGCAGCTCAACGACAGGGCTCGAGCAGTACTTC. Translation: CASSSTTGLEQYF.

This chain connects TRBV5-6 to TRBJ1-2, with TRBD1 as a possible D gene (6 bases). This CDR3 is 14 amino acids long. The germline gives CDR1 SGHDT, CDR2 YYEEEE. Trimming took off 4 bases at V and 6 bases at J, with 16 bases between the two ends. CDR3 in DNA: TGTGCCAGCAGCCTAAGGGGGATACGCGATGGCTACACCTTC. The encoded protein is CASSLRGIRDGYTF.

This clone was seen more than once but under ten times. This chain's CDR3 is CASTVVYAGTEAFF. In nucleotides, the CDR3 is TGTGCCAGCACAGTCGTCTATGCCGGCACTGAAGCTTTCTTT. The rearrangement joins TRBV6-1 to TRBJ1-1; no firm D call. This CDR3 spans 14 amino acids. V was trimmed by 7 bases and J by 4 bases, leaving 16 bases between them. Germline V gene data show CDR1 as MNHNS and CDR2 as SASEGT.

This clone was detected a few times. The chain combines TRBV18 with TRBJ1-1; D uncertain. The V and J ends lost 6 bases and 5 bases respectively, with 13 bases between them. CDR1 and CDR2 (germline): KGHSH, LQKENI. This CDR3 comprises 13 residues. CDR3 in DNA: TGTGCCAGCTCCCCGAAGGATGGGACTGAAGCTTTCTTT. This sequence encodes CASSPKDGTEAFF.

The rearrangement links TRBV11-2 to TRBJ2-7; D is ambiguous. V lost 3 bases and J lost 0, with 9 bases in between. The CDR3 runs to 14 residues. Germline values: CDR1 SGHAT, CDR2 FQNNGV. CDR3 sequence reads: CASSFRSSSYEQYF. The CDR3 coding sequence is TGTGCCAGCAGCTTTCGGTCTAGCTCCTACGAGCAGTACTTC.

This chain joins TRBV7-9 and TRBJ1-4; D not certain. There are 16 residues in the CDR3. V lost 2 bases to trimming and J lost 3 bases, with 13 bases between them. Germline V gene sequence: CDR1 SEHNR, CDR2 FQNEAQ (reference sequence). The CDR3 here is CASSLLGSGANEKLFF. The CDR3 nucleotides read TGTGCCAGCAGCTTATTGGGCTCGGGAGCTAATGAAAAACTGTTTTTT.

The chain couples TRBV7-2 to TRBJ2-5; no definite D call. CDR1 and CDR2 (germline): SGHTA, FQGNSA. The CDR3 is 15 residues long. With 5 bases removed from V and 5 bases from J, the gap between germline ends came to 18 bases. The CDR3 DNA follows: TGTGCCAGCAGCCCCACCCTATACGTGAGGGAGACCCAGTACTTC. Translated, it gives CASSPTLYVRETQYF.

This chain uses TRBV9 with TRBJ2-7; 9 bases line up with TRBD1. V was pared by 4 bases and J by 3 bases, with 8 bases of the junction left unmatched. Germline loops: CDR1 SGDLS, CDR2 YYNGEE. CDR3 length: 15 residues. CDR3 coding DNA: TGTGCCAGCAGCCCACGGACAGGGGCAGTCTACGAGCAGTACTTC. This translates into CASSPRTGAVYEQYF.

The chain links TRBV11-2 to TRBJ2-1; TRBD1 is a possible D gene (5 bases). The CDR3 has 14 amino acids. Trimming removed 5 bases at V and 9 bases at J, with 17 bases between. CDR1 SGHAT and CDR2 FQNNGV come from the germline V gene. The CDR3 loop is CASSLRRAGAEQFF. The CDR3 DNA is TGTGCCAGCAGCCTTCGTAGGGCTGGGGCTGAGCAGTTCTTC.

The V call is TRBV6-5, the J call TRBJ1-5; D gene uncertain. V was cut by 6 bases and J by 9 bases, with 18 bases left in between. There are 14 residues in the CDR3. Germline CDR1 and CDR2: MNHEY and SVGAGI. CDR3 in amino acids: CASSPAGPTRPQHF. In DNA form, the CDR3 reads TGTGCCAGCAGCCCGGCGGGTCCGACTCGGCCCCAGCATTTT.

This chain uses TRBV7-2 with TRBJ2-2; TRBD2 agrees at 14 bases. CDR1 and CDR2 (germline): SGHTA, FQGNSA. Germline trimming cut 4 bases from V and 6 bases from J; bases unmatched to any gene: 4. This CDR3 spans 16 amino acids. The CDR3 loop is CASSSRLAGGPGELFF. The DNA for the CDR3 is TGTGCCAGCAGCTCGCGACTAGCGGGGGGGCCCGGGGAGCTGTTTTTT. Variable domain in full (rest from reference TRBV7-2 and TRBJ2-2): GAGVSQSPSNKVTEKGKDVELRCDPISGHTALYWYRQSLGQGLEFLIYFQGNSAPDKSGLPSDRFSAERTGGSVSTLTIQRTQQEDSAVYLCASSSRLAGGPGELFFGEGSRLTVL.

The rearrangement joins TRBV21-1 to TRBJ2-1. TRBV21-1 has pseudogene status. This CDR3 is 14 amino acids long. The CDR3 region has the DNA TGTGCCAGCAGCGCGAAATCGAAGGGTAATGAGCAGTTCTTC. It translates to CASSAKSKGNEQFF.

This clone appeared once. V is TRBV21-1 and J is TRBJ2-1; the table's D gene call, TRBD1, was not cross checked with the DNA. TRBV21-1 is a recognized pseudogene. There are 14 residues in the CDR3. CDR3 sequence (DNA): TGTGCCAGCAGCATTAACAGGGGGGGGAATGAGCAGTTCTTC. This encodes CASSINRGGNEQFF.

Comment on this clone: Other DNA sequences within the sample encode an identical CDR3. The chain has TRBV11-2 and TRBJ1-4; 7 nucleotides align to TRBD1. V was clipped by 8 bases and J by 8 bases; unmatched bases: 11. The germline gives CDR1 SGHAT, CDR2 FQNNGV. This CDR3 comprises 14 residues. The CDR3 reads CASSRGAVGEKLFF. The DNA for the CDR3 is TGTGCCAGCTCCAGGGGGGCGGTGGGCGAAAAACTGTTTTTT.

V usage is TRBV6-4 and J usage is TRBJ2-5; D may correspond to TRBD1 or TRBD2 (5 bases each). This CDR3 has 16 residues. Germline loops: CDR1 MRHNA, CDR2 SNTAGT. V lost 7 bases and J 0 bases, leaving 18 bases between the germline ends. The CDR3 loop reads CASTPQGLGDQETQYF. The CDR3, as DNA: TGTGCCAGCACACCCCAAGGTTTGGGGGACCAAGAGACCCAGTACTTC.

J is TRBJ2-2 and V is TRBV6-1; D is unclear. The V and J ends lost 3 bases and 6 bases respectively, with 8 bases between them. The CDR3 spans 13 residues. CDR1 MNHNS and CDR2 SASEGT come from the germline V gene. The DNA of the CDR3 is TGTGCCAGCAGTGATGGTGGTTCCGGGGAGCTGTTTTTT. Translation: CASSDGGSGELFF.

The chain combines TRBV2 with TRBJ2-3; tentatively, D is TRBD2 (6 bases). This CDR3 spans 15 amino acids. V was trimmed by 2 bases and J by 3 bases, leaving 12 bases between them. Germline values: CDR1 SNHLY, CDR2 FYNNEI. The CDR3 reads CASSELTSLTDTQYF. The CDR3 DNA sequence: TGTGCCAGCAGTGAATTAACTAGCCTAACAGATACGCAGTATTTT.

The chain combines TRBV5-1 with TRBJ2-7; weak D call: TRBD2 (7 bases). Trimming cost V 7 bases and J 3 bases, with 14 bases left between them. The CDR3 is 13 residues long. Germline CDR1 reads SGHRS; CDR2 reads YFSETQ. The CDR3 coding sequence is TGCGCCAGCTCCCGCGGGGGACACTACGAGCAGTACTTC. This gives the protein CASSRGGHYEQYF.

The chain recombines TRBV5-6 with TRBJ2-4; 7 nucleotides match TRBD1. Germline CDR1 is SGHDT and CDR2 is YYEEEE. The CDR3 sequence is 16 residues long. J was trimmed by 3 bases and V by 0 bases; bases with no gene match: 6. CDR3: CASSLGQGGGKNIQYF. CDR3 in DNA: TGTGCCAGCAGCTTGGGACAGGGTGGTGGCAAAAACATTCAGTACTTC.

V and J are TRBV7-2 and TRBJ1-2; 10 bases map to TRBD1. The CDR3 is made up of 14 amino acids. Germline trimming cut 5 bases from V and 8 bases from J; bases unmatched to any gene: 8. Per the germline V gene, CDR1 is SGHTA and CDR2 is FQGNSA. The CDR3 coding sequence is TGTGCCAGCAGCCGGGACAGGGGATTTGGGGGCTACACCTTC. Residues: CASSRDRGFGGYTF.

The rearrangement uses TRBV2 and TRBJ2-3; no definite D call. V was trimmed by 6 bases and J by 0 bases, leaving 10 bases between them. Germline V gives CDR1 SNHLY, CDR2 FYNNEI. The CDR3 totals 14 residues. The DNA for the CDR3 is TGTGCCAGCAGAACTGGCACTAGCACAGATACGCAGTATTTT. Translation gives CASRTGTSTDTQYF.